The 32 T cell receptor beta chains given below trace back to one sample, sequenced in a study of blood T cell repertoires in COVID-19. The data were produced by immunoSEQ multiplex PCR, yet TCRdb's version contains in-frame clones alone and is incomplete. The sample comprises approximately 120,000 clones, more than 80% of which are singletons, and 3.2% rests with the top ten. The sequenced sample consisted of peripheral blood. All receptors come from a woman older than 75 with COVID-19, enrolled during active disease.

The DNA for the CDR3 is TGTGCCAGCAGTTTATGGTCAGGGCTAGGGAACACTGAAGCTTTCTTT. It translates to CASSLWSGLGNTEAFF. V is TRBV28 and J is TRBJ1-1, with D perhaps matching TRBD1 (5 bases). The CDR3 sequence is 16 residues long. Germline CDR1 MDHEN, CDR2 SYDVKM. The V and J ends lost 0 bases and 1 base respectively, with 12 bases between them.

The chain combines TRBV28 with TRBJ1-1, with D perhaps TRBD1 (6 bases). The CDR3 is 14 residues long. The germline V and J ends were trimmed by 6 bases and 4 bases, with 15 bases remaining between them. The germline CDR1 and CDR2 sequences are MDHEN and SYDVKM. The CDR3 is CASSPPQGLTEAFF. The DNA for the CDR3 is TGTGCCAGCAGCCCCCCCCAGGGGCTCACTGAAGCTTTCTTT. The full variable domain, with the rest looked up from reference TRBV28 and TRBJ1-1, is DVKVTQSSRYLVKRTGEKVFLECVQDMDHENMFWYRQDPGLGLRLIYFSYDVKMKEKGDIPEGYSVSREKKERFSLILESASTNQTSMYLCASSPPQGLTEAFFGQGTRLTVV.

The chain has TRBV28 and TRBJ2-1, with 7 bases aligning to TRBD1. The V gene end was trimmed by 2 bases and the J gene end by 3 bases; junction bases not matched to a gene: 7. This CDR3 comprises 16 residues. Germline values: CDR1 MDHEN, CDR2 SYDVKM. Written as DNA, the CDR3 is TGTGCCAGCAGTTTACTCACAGGGGTGATCTACAATGAGCAGTTCTTC. Its protein product is CASSLLTGVIYNEQFF.

The chain combines TRBV6-2 or TRBV6-3 with TRBJ2-7, with 7 bases that match TRBD2. Germline values: CDR1 MNHEY, CDR2 SVGEGT. This CDR3 is 15 amino acids long. V shed 2 bases and J 2 bases; nucleotides not matched to a gene: 6. CDR3 residues: CASSYGQGLPYEQYF. CDR3 nucleotides: TGTGCCAGCAGTTACGGGCAGGGACTACCCTACGAGCAGTACTTC.

The J gene is TRBJ1-1, the V gene TRBV3-1 (or the pseudogene TRBV3-2), with a possible D match to TRBD1 (5 bases). The germline gives CDR1 LGHDT, CDR2 YNNKEL (reference sequence). Deletions cut 0 bases from V and 5 bases from J, with 13 bases between. The CDR3 length is 15 residues. CDR3 sequence: CASSQDGGISTEAFF. CDR3 nucleotide sequence: TGTGCCAGCAGCCAAGATGGGGGGATATCGACTGAAGCTTTCTTT.

V is TRBV6-2 or TRBV6-3 and J is TRBJ2-4; D uncertain. Trimming took off 0 bases at V and 1 base at J, with 10 bases between the two ends. Per the germline V gene, CDR1 is MNHEY and CDR2 is SVGEGT. This CDR3 has 16 amino acids. CDR3 amino acids: CASSYSAERAKNIQYF. CDR3 nucleotide sequence: TGTGCCAGCAGTTACTCGGCGGAACGGGCCAAAAACATTCAGTACTTC.

The count of this clone is one. The genes are TRBV3-1 (or the pseudogene TRBV3-2) and TRBJ1-5; a weak D match, TRBD1 (6 bases). There are 16 residues in the CDR3. Deletions cut 1 base from V and 0 bases from J, with 10 bases between. CDR1 is LGHDT, CDR2 YNNKEL, per germline (reference sequence). The CDR3 is CASSQGQAYSNQPQHF. Written as DNA, the CDR3 is TGTGCCAGCAGCCAAGGACAGGCATATAGCAATCAGCCCCAGCATTTT.

This clone was counted once. In DNA, the CDR3 is TGTGCCAGTAGGTCTGACAGGAGTTCATACAATGAGCAGTTCTTC. Its protein product is CASRSDRSSYNEQFF. The V and J genes are TRBV19 and TRBJ2-1; possible D gene TRBD1, 6 bases. Germline assignment: CDR1 LNHDA and CDR2 SQIVND (reference sequence). The CDR3 has 15 amino acids. V lost 6 bases and J lost 4, with 16 bases in between.

V usage is TRBV18 and J usage is TRBJ1-1, with 10 bases identical to TRBD1. With V trimmed by 2 bases and J by 10 bases, 7 bases remained unmatched. This CDR3 contains 14 residues. Germline CDR1 reads KGHSH; CDR2 reads LQKENI. CDR3 amino acids: CASSPNIGDRGAFF. CDR3 DNA: TGTGCCAGCTCACCAAACATTGGGGACAGGGGAGCTTTCTTT. The variable domain in full, with the rest retrieved from reference TRBV18 and TRBJ1-1, is NAGVMQNPRHLVRRRGQEARLRCSPMKGHSHVYWYRQLPEEGLKFMVYLQKENIIDESGMPKERFSAEFPKEGPSILRIQQVVRGDSAAYFCASSPNIGDRGAFFGQGTRLTVV.

The chain couples TRBV5-5 to TRBJ2-7; D is perhaps TRBD1 (5 bases). Germline lookup yields CDR1 SGHKS and CDR2 YYEKEE (reference sequence). Trimming took off 2 bases at V and 2 bases at J, with 8 bases between the two ends. The CDR3 is made up of 13 amino acids. In DNA, the CDR3 is TGTGCCAGCAGCTTACCAGGGCCCTACGAGCAGTACTTC. Its translation: CASSLPGPYEQYF.

The chain recombines TRBV6-5 with TRBJ1-5, with D unclear. The CDR3 totals 15 residues. Trimming pared 5 bases from V and 5 bases from J, leaving 16 bases between. Germline V gene lookup returns CDR1 MNHEY and CDR2 SVGAGI. This CDR3 reads CASSIGWGVYQPQHF. The CDR3 DNA sequence: TGTGCCAGCAGTATAGGATGGGGAGTATATCAGCCCCAGCATTTT.

This chain links TRBV28 with TRBJ2-7, with TRBD2 identical over 11 bases. Germline assignment: CDR1 MDHEN and CDR2 SYDVKM. Trimming cost V 7 bases and J 9 bases; bases outside gene matches: 8. The CDR3 is made up of 13 amino acids. The CDR3 DNA follows: TGTGCCAGCAAGGTAGCGGGAGGGCACGGGCAGTACTTC. Translated, it gives CASKVAGGHGQYF. The variable domain in full, with the rest retrieved from reference TRBV28 and TRBJ2-7, is DVKVTQSSRYLVKRTGEKVFLECVQDMDHENMFWYRQDPGLGLRLIYFSYDVKMKEKGDIPEGYSVSREKKERFSLILESASTNQTSMYLCASKVAGGHGQYFGPGTRLTVT.

The chain recombines TRBV11-2 with TRBJ2-5; 11 bases are shared with TRBD1. V lost 6 bases to trimming and J lost 5 bases; unmatched junction nucleotides: 5. The germline V gene has CDR1 SGHAT and CDR2 FQNNGV. This CDR3 is built from 14 residues. Written as DNA, the CDR3 is TGTGCCAGCAGTGGGACAGGGGGACAGGAGACCCAGTACTTC. Encoded protein: CASSGTGGQETQYF.

The rearrangement links TRBV10-2 to TRBJ2-2, with 8 bases lining up with TRBD2. Germline loops: CDR1 WSHSY, CDR2 SAAADI. The CDR3 covers 14 residues. V shed 10 bases, J shed 6 bases, and the junction held 10 bases outside the gene matches. Here the CDR3 DNA reads TGCGCCACCGAGGAGCGGGAGAGAGCCGGGGAGCTGTTTTTT. It codes for CATEERERAGELFF.

CDR3 residues: CASSQDLAGPGEQFF. CDR3 sequence (DNA): TGTGCCAGCAGCCAAGATCTTGCAGGGCCTGGGGAGCAGTTCTTC. The V gene is TRBV14, the J gene TRBJ2-1; D is perhaps TRBD1 (5 bases). V shed 0 bases and J shed 10 bases, with 16 bases lying between them. The germline CDR1 and CDR2 sequences are SGHDN and FVKESK. The CDR3 is 15 residues long.

V usage is TRBV19 and J usage is TRBJ1-1; a weak D match, TRBD1 (6 bases). The CDR3 length is 13 residues. The V gene lost 4 bases and the J gene lost 11 bases, with 17 bases spanning the gap. Germline V gene sequence: CDR1 LNHDA, CDR2 SQIVND (reference sequence). This chain's CDR3 is CASSTVVEGDAFF. Written as DNA, the CDR3 is TGTGCCAGTAGTACCGTCGTCGAGGGGGATGCTTTCTTT.

V and J are TRBV6-4 and TRBJ1-1; 12 positions agree with TRBD1. This CDR3 region has 15 residues. Germline assignment: CDR1 MRHNA and CDR2 SNTAGT. The V segment lost 5 bases and the J segment 3 bases; nucleotides outside the gene matches: 4. Written as DNA, the CDR3 is TGTGCCAGCAGTCCCGGGACAGGGGGCCACACTGAAGCTTTCTTT. Its protein is CASSPGTGGHTEAFF.

V usage is TRBV21-1 and J usage is TRBJ2-7; TRBD2 is the table's D call, not checked against the DNA. TRBV21-1 is recorded as a pseudogene. CDR3 size: 16 residues. This chain's CDR3 is CASSTRTSGDESEQYF. The CDR3 coding sequence is TGTGCCAGCAGCACCCGGACTAGCGGGGACGAAAGCGAGCAGTACTTC.

This chain joins TRBV6-2 or TRBV6-3 and TRBJ1-5, with 8 positions matching TRBD1. Germline V gives CDR1 MNHEY, CDR2 SVGEGT. V trimming: 2 bases; J trimming: 0 bases; junction bases outside the gene matches: 3. The CDR3 sequence is 16 residues long. CDR3 DNA sequence: TGTGCCAGCAGTTACGCGGACAGGGTTAGCAATCAGCCCCAGCATTTT. This sequence encodes CASSYADRVSNQPQHF.

The chain carries TRBV5-1 and TRBJ1-4; 9 bases fit TRBD1. The junction had 3 bases not matched to a gene; V was cut back by 4 bases and J by 5 bases. In germline, CDR1 is SGHRS, CDR2 YFSETQ. There are 14 residues in the CDR3. Here the CDR3 DNA reads TGCGCCAGCAGCCCCGGACAGGGGAATGAAAAACTGTTTTTT. Protein: CASSPGQGNEKLFF.

The chain couples TRBV7-9 to TRBJ2-5, with 12 positions matching TRBD2. V was pared by 5 bases and J by 1 base, with 5 bases of the junction left unmatched. Per the germline V gene, CDR1 is SEHNR and CDR2 is FQNEAQ (reference sequence). The CDR3 is 16 residues long. CDR3 protein: CASSPSLAGGQETQYF. DNA of the CDR3: TGTGCCAGCAGCCCCTCACTAGCGGGGGGCCAAGAGACCCAGTACTTC.

This chain uses TRBV18 with TRBJ2-5, with D possibly being TRBD1 (6 bases). V lost 3 bases, J lost 5 bases, and 13 bases lay in between. The germline V gene has CDR1 KGHSH and CDR2 LQKENI. This CDR3 spans 14 amino acids. CDR3 sequence: CASSPGHNRETQYF. In nucleotides, the CDR3 is TGTGCCAGCTCACCGGGACATAATAGGGAGACCCAGTACTTC.

The chain combines TRBV28 with TRBJ1-2; D gene unclear. The CDR3 loop spans 14 amino acids. The germline CDR1 and CDR2 sequences are MDHEN and SYDVKM. V was trimmed by 4 bases and J by 2 bases, leaving 11 bases between them. The CDR3 region is CASSSGAGNYGYTF. In nucleotides, the CDR3 is TGTGCCAGCAGTTCCGGAGCGGGCAACTATGGCTACACCTTC.

This chain uses TRBV20-1 with TRBJ2-5; D is unclear. CDR1 and CDR2 (germline): DFQATT, SNEGSKA (reference sequence). V gave up 3 bases and J gave up 4 bases, with 9 bases separating them. The CDR3 runs 12 residues. The CDR3 sequence is CSASDVLETQYF. The CDR3 DNA sequence: TGCAGTGCTAGTGACGTATTAGAGACCCAGTACTTC.

This chain connects TRBV7-9 to TRBJ2-7, with a possible D match to TRBD2 (6 bases). The CDR3 spans 14 residues. In germline, CDR1 is SEHNR, CDR2 FQNEAQ (reference sequence). V was cut by 5 bases and J by 4 bases, with 15 bases left in between. CDR3 sequence: CASSPGTGRYEQYF. The CDR3 DNA is TGTGCCAGCAGCCCAGGGACTGGAAGGTACGAGCAGTACTTC.

The CDR3 nucleotides read TGTGCCAGCAGCGACGTAGGCGGGAGTGGGCAGTTCTTC. It translates to CASSDVGGSGQFF. This chain links TRBV7-2 with TRBJ2-1; TRBD2 agrees at 7 bases. CDR1 and CDR2 (germline): SGHTA, FQGNSA. V lost 5 bases and J lost 12; bases outside the gene matches: 10. The CDR3 loop spans 13 amino acids.

The chain employs TRBV6-5 and TRBJ2-1; 8 positions agree with TRBD1. Germline assignment: CDR1 MNHEY and CDR2 SVGAGI. With V trimmed by 7 bases and J by 6 bases, 5 bases remained unmatched. The CDR3 totals 13 residues. CDR3 sequence: CASMGQVGNEQFF. CDR3 sequence (DNA): TGTGCCAGCATGGGACAGGTCGGCAATGAGCAGTTCTTC.

The CDR3 nucleotides read TGTGCCAGCAGCGTAGCAACTAGCGGGGCCTACAATGAGCAGTTCTTC. Its translation: CASSVATSGAYNEQFF. The rearrangement joins TRBV9 to TRBJ2-1, with 10 bases lining up with TRBD2. J was trimmed by 2 bases and V by 0 bases; bases with no gene match: 2. CDR1 and CDR2 (germline): SGDLS, YYNGEE. The CDR3 consists of 16 residues.

A note on this clone: This CDR3 is also generated by other DNA sequences in the sample. The chain couples TRBV5-1 to TRBJ1-4, with a tentative D call TRBD1 (5 bases). V lost 0 bases to trimming and J lost 3 bases, with 6 bases between them. Germline CDR1 reads SGHRS; CDR2 reads YFSETQ. This CDR3 region has 14 residues. CDR3 protein: CASSLGGSNEKLFF. The CDR3 DNA reads TGCGCCAGCAGCTTGGGGGGCTCTAATGAAAAACTGTTTTTT.

The CDR3 DNA reads as TGTGCCAGCAGTTTATTGGGGACTACCACAGATACGCAGTATTTT. Protein product: CASSLLGTTTDTQYF. The chain recombines TRBV6-5 with TRBJ2-3, with 7 bases matching TRBD2. The V gene end was trimmed by 4 bases and the J gene end by 2 bases; junction bases not matched to a gene: 6. The CDR3 loop spans 15 amino acids. Per the germline V gene, CDR1 is MNHEY and CDR2 is SVGAGI.

The chain combines TRBV6-5 with TRBJ2-1, with 8 bases fitting TRBD1. V lost 6 bases to trimming and J lost 6 bases; unmatched junction nucleotides: 4. The germline CDR1 and CDR2 sequences are MNHEY and SVGAGI. The CDR3 is 13 residues long. The CDR3 reads CASRVTGGNEQFF. The CDR3 nucleotides are TGTGCCAGCAGGGTAACAGGGGGCAATGAGCAGTTCTTC.

The gene calls are TRBV7-9 and TRBJ2-5; D uncertain. Germline V lookup: CDR1 SEHNR, CDR2 FQNEAQ (reference sequence). Trimming removed 5 bases from V and 0 bases from J, with 13 bases in between. The CDR3 consists of 15 residues. CDR3 DNA: TGTGCCAGCAGCACCCCAGACACGAACCAAGAGACCCAGTACTTC. It encodes CASSTPDTNQETQYF.